What follows is one T cell receptor beta chain and its context. Assay runs were performed at deep level. Clones were sequenced by immunoSEQ multiplex PCR, and TCRdb holds only the in-frame ones, with some missing. Of around 500,000 clones in the sample, 60% to 80% were seen once. CDR1 and CDR2 (germline): KGHSH, LQKENI. V dropped 3 bases and J dropped 6; count of bases not matched to a gene: 13. The CDR3 contains 17 residues. These data belong to a study of shared clonotypes between healthy human individuals. Sequences were obtained from PBMCs. This chain uses TRBV18 with TRBJ2-7, with 11 bases aligning to TRBD2. The sequence derives from a woman aged 40-49 years in good health. Some clones in this sample may be carry-over from other donors' samples. CDR3 in amino acids: CASSPRQSLGTSGEQYF. The CDR3 nucleotides read TGTGCCAGCTCACCTCGACAATCTTTGGGGACTAGCGGCGAGCAGTACTTC.